The rows below give T cell receptor beta chains drawn from one sample of a study of cytomegalovirus exposure and HLA in healthy donors. Data came from immunoSEQ multiplex PCR; TCRdb stores just in-frame clones and leaves some out. This table lists some 130,000 clones. Sequenced material: PBMCs. These receptors all come from a woman in her 40s in good health and CMV-seropositive. Both conserved end residues are part of each CDR3. The D gene is left open where the match is weak.

v_gene,len,d_gene,j_gene,CDR3nt,CDR3aa
TRBV5-1,16,NA,TRBJ1-5,TGCGCCAGCAGCCTGGGGGGGGGAGGCCGTAATCAGCCCCAGCATTTT,CASSLGGGGRNQPQHF
TRBV29-1,12,NA,TRBJ2-1,TGCAGCGTTGAGAGCTCCTACAATGAGCAGTTCTTC,CSVESSYNEQFF
TRBV28,11,NA,TRBJ1-1,TGTGCCAGCTACTTGAACACTGAAGCTTTCTTT,CASYLNTEAFF
TRBV9,16,NA,TRBJ2-7,TGTGCCAGCAGCGTTGGCGGTGCAGGGAGGATCTACGAGCAGTACTTC,CASSVGGAGRIYEQYF
TRBV9,15,NA,TRBJ1-5,TGTGCCAGCGGCGTAGGAGGATATAGCAATCAGCCCCAGCATTTT,CASGVGGYSNQPQHF
TRBV10-2,12,NA,TRBJ2-5,TGCGCCAGCAGTGGACTCCAAGAGACCCAGTACTTC,CASSGLQETQYF
TRBV5-1,14,NA,TRBJ2-1,TGCGCCAGCAGCTTGGAGAGTCAAAACAATGAGCAGTTCTTC,CASSLESQNNEQFF
TRBV28,18,TRBD2,TRBJ2-1,TGTGCCAGCAGTTTATTGGCTCCCGATTTACTAGCGGGATATGAGCAGTTCTTC,CASSLLAPDLLAGYEQFF
TRBV7-2,14,NA,TRBJ2-7,TGTGCCAGCAGTTCATTAATTAGCGGCTACGAGCAGTACTTC,CASSSLISGYEQYF
TRBV27,12,NA,TRBJ1-2,TGTGCCAGCAGCCAACTAGGGTATGGCTACACCTTC,CASSQLGYGYTF
TRBV19,13,NA,TRBJ1-5,TGTGCCAGTAGGACAGGTCTCAATCAGCCCCAGCATTTT,CASRTGLNQPQHF
TRBV7-9,16,NA,TRBJ2-5,TGTGCCAGCAGCCACCCAATGGCGGTTAACCAAGAGACCCAGTACTTC,CASSHPMAVNQETQYF
TRBV25-1,15,NA,TRBJ2-7,TGTGCCAGCAGTTTAACAAGGGGTAGCTCCTACGAGCAGTACTTC,CASSLTRGSSYEQYF
TRBV6-1,15,NA,TRBJ1-1,TGTGCCAGCAGTGAGCAAGGCAGGGTGGGTACTGAAGCTTTCTTT,CASSEQGRVGTEAFF
TRBV30,17,NA,TRBJ2-3,TGTGCCTGGAGTGTACTAGGGATGGGCCTAGTCACAGATACGCAGTATTTT,CAWSVLGMGLVTDTQYF
TRBV29-1,13,NA,TRBJ1-1,TGCAGCGTTGAGGCCCAAAGGGGCACTGAAGCTTTCTTT,CSVEAQRGTEAFF
TRBV4-1,15,TRBD1,TRBJ2-3,TGCGCCAGCAGCCAAGACCCACAGGGGGCAGATACGCAGTATTTT,CASSQDPQGADTQYF
TRBV7-2,14,TRBD2,TRBJ2-3,TGTGCCAGCAGCCCCGGGACTAGCGTGTTATGGCAGTATTTT,CASSPGTSVLWQYF
TRBV19,12,NA,TRBJ2-7,TGTGCCAGTAGTATAGGAGGCAACGAGCAGTACTTC,CASSIGGNEQYF
TRBV7-2,15,NA,TRBJ1-1,TGTGCCAGCAGCTTAGGATTGCGGGGGCGGACTGAAGCTTTCTTT,CASSLGLRGRTEAFF
TRBV19,13,TRBD1,TRBJ1-5,TGTGCCAGTAGTAGACAGGGGAATCAGCCCCAGCATTTT,CASSRQGNQPQHF
TRBV7-9,14,TRBD2,TRBJ2-2,TGTGCCAGCAGCGAAAGCGGGACTGGCGGGGAGCTGTTTTTT,CASSESGTGGELFF
TRBV5-5,16,TRBD1,TRBJ2-7,TGTGCCAGCAGCCTCCTAGGACAGGGGGCGTACCACGAGCAGTACTTC,CASSLLGQGAYHEQYF
TRBV23-1,16,TRBD1,TRBJ1-5,TGCGCCAGCAGCCCGAGGGGGCAGGTCATGAATCAGCCCCAGCATTTT,CASSPRGQVMNQPQHF
TRBV5-1,16,TRBD1,TRBJ2-3,TGCGCCAGCAGCTTGGGAGGGACAGGGCGAAGAGATACGCAGTATTTT,CASSLGGTGRRDTQYF
TRBV2,12,NA,TRBJ1-5,TGTGCCAGCAGCGACTCAGGGCAGCCCCAGCATTTT,CASSDSGQPQHF
TRBV4-1,17,NA,TRBJ2-1,TGCGCCAGCAGCCGAGTGGTGGTGATGCGCCCCCACAATGAGCAGTTCTTC,CASSRVVVMRPHNEQFF
TRBV18,16,TRBD2,TRBJ2-7,TGTGCCAGCTCACCACCGACTAGCGGGACGTCCTACGAGCAGTACTTC,CASSPPTSGTSYEQYF
TRBV11-1,17,TRBD1,TRBJ1-1,TGTGCCAGCAGCCCTGGGGCCGGGGACAGAGTGAACACTGAAGCTTTCTTT,CASSPGAGDRVNTEAFF
TRBV30,16,NA,TRBJ1-4,TGTGCCTGGGGGAGAACAGGGTTCTTTGGGAATGAAAAACTGTTTTTT,CAWGRTGFFGNEKLFF
TRBV14,15,NA,TRBJ1-2,TGTGCCAGCAGCCCGCCGGGAACGGTGTACTATGGCTACACCTTC,CASSPPGTVYYGYTF
TRBV5-6,12,NA,TRBJ2-1,TGTGCCAGCAGCCCGACGGGAAATGAGCAGTTCTTC,CASSPTGNEQFF
TRBV6-4,14,NA,TRBJ2-2,TGTGCCAGCAGCGAAGGAGGGGCGACCGAGGAGCTGTTTTTT,CASSEGGATEELFF
TRBV6-1,15,TRBD1,TRBJ2-3,TGTGCCAGCAGTGAAACAACAGGGGGTGGAGATACGCAGTATTTT,CASSETTGGGDTQYF
TRBV7-9,15,NA,TRBJ2-1,TGTGCCAGCAGCTTTTCTAGCAGCTCCTACAATGAGCAGTTCTTC,CASSFSSSSYNEQFF
TRBV5-4,14,NA,TRBJ2-7,TGTGCCAGCAGCTTGGAGACAGGTTCCTACGAGCAGTACTTC,CASSLETGSYEQYF
TRBV2,15,NA,TRBJ2-7,TGTGCCAGCAGTAATAGCGGTTCTTTTACCTACGAGCAGTACTTC,CASSNSGSFTYEQYF
TRBV14,13,NA,TRBJ1-2,TGTGCCAGCAGCCAAGCGGGGGTTTATGGCTACACCTTC,CASSQAGVYGYTF
TRBV9,15,NA,TRBJ1-1,TGTGCCAGCAGCGGTAACAGGGAAGGGGACACTGAAGCTTTCTTT,CASSGNREGDTEAFF
TRBV25-1,13,TRBD2,TRBJ2-7,TGTGCCAGCAGTCTAGCGGGAGTCCACGAGCAGTACTTC,CASSLAGVHEQYF
TRBV28,14,TRBD1,TRBJ1-1,TGTGCCAGCAGTTTCAGGGGGTCTCGAACTGAAGCTTTCTTT,CASSFRGSRTEAFF
TRBV27,15,NA,TRBJ1-5,TGTGCCAGCAGCCCATGGGGGACTAACCATCAGCCCCAGCATTTT,CASSPWGTNHQPQHF
TRBV7-9,15,TRBD1,TRBJ1-4,TGTGCCAGCAGCTTAGTGGACAGGGGTAATGAAAAACTGTTTTTT,CASSLVDRGNEKLFF
TRBV4-3,15,TRBD2,TRBJ2-1,TGCGCCAGCAGCCAAGAACTAGCGGGAGTCAATGAGCAGTTCTTC,CASSQELAGVNEQFF
TRBV27,16,NA,TRBJ2-3,TGTGCCAGCACCCCCATTAGCCGATCTAGCACAGATACGCAGTATTTT,CASTPISRSSTDTQYF
TRBV7-8,15,TRBD2,TRBJ2-2,TGTGCCAGCAGCCTTAGCGGGGGGGCCCCCGGGGAGCTGTTTTTT,CASSLSGGAPGELFF
TRBV30,12,TRBD1,TRBJ1-4,TGTGCCTTGGACAGGGCTGATGAAAAACTGTTTTTT,CALDRADEKLFF
TRBV14,15,NA,TRBJ2-7,TGTGCCAGCAGCCAAGGCCTGGGAGTTACCTACGAGCAGTACTTC,CASSQGLGVTYEQYF
TRBV25-1,11,NA,TRBJ2-1,TGTGCCAGCAATGGTCGGAATGAGCAGTTCTTC,CASNGRNEQFF
TRBV19,15,NA,TRBJ2-1,TGTGCCAGTAGTATAGGTAGTTATAAATACAATGAGCAGTTCTTC,CASSIGSYKYNEQFF
TRBV19,12,NA,TRBJ2-2,TGTGCCAGTAGTATACGGTCGAAGGAGCTGTTTTTT,CASSIRSKELFF
TRBV11-3,17,NA,TRBJ2-3,TGTGCCAGCAGCTCGGCAACAGGGGCCTGGGGGGAAGATACGCAGTATTTT,CASSSATGAWGEDTQYF
TRBV19,18,NA,TRBJ2-1,TGTGCCAGTAGTACCCCTCGCGCCCGGGGGAGGACCTACAATGAGCAGTTCTTC,CASSTPRARGRTYNEQFF
TRBV30,14,TRBD1,TRBJ2-7,TGTGCCTGGAGTGGGGGACAGGCCGTCTCGGAGCAGTACTTC,CAWSGGQAVSEQYF
TRBV30,12,NA,TRBJ2-7,TGTGCCTGGAGCGGAGGGGGCTACGAGCAGTACTTC,CAWSGGGYEQYF